This TCR beta chain was identified during a study of blood T cells in healthy people across ages. Primers used in a second PCR of about 6 to 12 cycles were a sample-barcoded 5' primer and a J-beta primer mix. MiXCR was run by TCRdb on the 5' RACE reads, yielding one entry per CDR3 protein. The sample shows 700,000 to 900,000 distinct CDR3 sequences, approximately 24% of them seen only once. The germline V and J ends were trimmed by 0 bases and 5 bases, with 17 bases remaining between them. CDR1 and CDR2 (germline): SGDLS, YYNGEE. There are 16 residues in the CDR3. In addition, the sample was reused for a study of T cells of mothers and their children.

The receptor's source is a boy aged 5-17 years in good health. This chain uses TRBV9 with TRBJ1-2; D remains unclear. The source material was blood. CDR3 in DNA: TGTGCCAGCAGCGTAGAGTCGGGAACCGGCGGGTATGGCTACACCTTC. It is translated as CASSVESGTGGYGYTF.